This record covers a single T cell receptor (beta chain). This sample was included in a study of blood T cell repertoires in COVID-19. Study-level information: T cells, B-cell-depleted T cells, or PBMCs supplied cDNA or gDNA.

Under the authors' procedure: By means of reference gene primer amplification, nucleated cell counts were estimated. The assay was immunoSEQ multiplex PCR, and TCRdb's table has in-frame clones only and misses some. V and J calls plus clone size are reproduced from that table; the DNA served to infer D and trimming. The table shows fewer than 120,000 clones, with about 85% occurring only once. Sequencing was performed on peripheral blood. The source of this sequence is a human donor in a cohort sampled during active COVID-19.

The CDR3, as DNA: TGTGCCAGTACCGGAGTCCAATCTGGGGCCAACGTCCTGACTTTC. Translated, it gives CASTGVQSGANVLTF. The chain links TRBV19 to TRBJ2-6; D gene unclear. The CDR3 totals 15 residues. With 7 bases removed from V and 1 base from J, the gap between germline ends came to 11 bases. Per germline, CDR1 LNHDA and CDR2 SQIVND (reference sequence).